The rows below give T cell receptor beta chains drawn from one sample of a study of blood T cell repertoires in COVID-19. Sequenced by immunoSEQ multiplex PCR; TCRdb stores in-frame clones only, minus some. The table lists approximately 60,000 clones, roughly 80% of them singletons. The sequencing input was peripheral blood. The receptor source for this set is a man aged 55-75 years with acute or convalescent COVID-19. Each CDR3 is given with its conserved first and last residue. Each record gives: CDR3 length, D gene, clone size, J gene, V gene, CDR3 DNA, CDR3 protein. The D gene is left open where the match is weak. Only some rows state a clone size, as once, few, many or a class for expanded clones.

cdr3_length: 13
d_call: NA
clone_size: NA
j_call: TRBJ1-5
v_call: TRBV19
cdr3_nt: TGTGCCAGTAGTATCTTAGGGGATCAGCCCCAGCATTTT
cdr3_aa: CASSILGDQPQHF

cdr3_length: 12
d_call: NA
clone_size: many
j_call: TRBJ2-7
v_call: TRBV2
cdr3_nt: TGTGCCAGCAGTCGGGATGCATACGAGCAGTACTTC
cdr3_aa: CASSRDAYEQYF

cdr3_length: 15
d_call: NA
clone_size: NA
j_call: TRBJ1-2
v_call: TRBV7-9
cdr3_nt: TGTGCCAGCAGCTCCCCAAGGACTCTTAACTATGGCTACACCTTC
cdr3_aa: CASSSPRTLNYGYTF

cdr3_length: 12
d_call: NA
clone_size: NA
j_call: TRBJ2-1
v_call: TRBV7-2
cdr3_nt: TGTGCCAGCAGCTTAGGGCCGGGAGCCCCGTTCTTC
cdr3_aa: CASSLGPGAPFF

cdr3_length: 15
d_call: TRBD1
clone_size: NA
j_call: TRBJ1-3
v_call: TRBV6-5
cdr3_nt: TGTGCCAGCAGTCGGGACAGGGGGTCTGGAAACACCATATATTTT
cdr3_aa: CASSRDRGSGNTIYF

cdr3_length: 15
d_call: TRBD1
clone_size: once
j_call: TRBJ2-7
v_call: TRBV7-2
cdr3_nt: TGTGCCAGCAGCTTTGCAGGGGGTGAAATCTACGAGCAGTACTTC
cdr3_aa: CASSFAGGEIYEQYF

cdr3_length: 9
d_call: NA
clone_size: NA
j_call: TRBJ1-2
v_call: TRBV20-1
cdr3_nt: TGCAGTGCTTTAAATGGCTACACCTTC
cdr3_aa: CSALNGYTF

cdr3_length: 13
d_call: TRBD1
clone_size: NA
j_call: TRBJ2-5
v_call: TRBV27
cdr3_nt: TGTGCCAGCAGTTTTACAGGGGAAGAGACCCAGTACTTC
cdr3_aa: CASSFTGEETQYF

cdr3_length: 13
d_call: NA
clone_size: once
j_call: TRBJ2-5
v_call: TRBV6-5
cdr3_nt: TGTGCCAGCAGTTATAACAGTGCGGAGACCCAGTACTTC
cdr3_aa: CASSYNSAETQYF

cdr3_length: 15
d_call: NA
clone_size: NA
j_call: TRBJ1-5
v_call: TRBV6-1
cdr3_nt: TGTGCCAGCAGCTTGACAGGTTATAGCAATCAGCCCCAGCATTTT
cdr3_aa: CASSLTGYSNQPQHF

cdr3_length: 16
d_call: TRBD1
clone_size: NA
j_call: TRBJ1-4
v_call: TRBV5-6
cdr3_nt: TGTGCCAGCAGCTCAACGGACAGGGCGTTAAATGAAAAACTGTTTTTT
cdr3_aa: CASSSTDRALNEKLFF

cdr3_length: 14
d_call: TRBD1
clone_size: once
j_call: TRBJ1-2
v_call: TRBV2
cdr3_nt: TGTGCCAGCAACCCGGACAGGGCCCTATTGAGCTACACCTTC
cdr3_aa: CASNPDRALLSYTF

cdr3_length: 16
d_call: NA
clone_size: NA
j_call: TRBJ2-3
v_call: TRBV2
cdr3_nt: TGTGCCAGCAGTGAAGCGCTTGATCCCCGCGGGGATACGCAGTATTTT
cdr3_aa: CASSEALDPRGDTQYF

cdr3_length: 14
d_call: TRBD1
clone_size: few
j_call: TRBJ1-2
v_call: TRBV5-1
cdr3_nt: TGCGCCAGCAGCGGGACAGGGGGGAAGTATGGCTACACCTTC
cdr3_aa: CASSGTGGKYGYTF

cdr3_length: 15
d_call: TRBD1
clone_size: few
j_call: TRBJ1-2
v_call: TRBV18
cdr3_nt: TGTGCCAGCTCTGGGACAGTTCCTGCTAACTATGGCTACACCTTC
cdr3_aa: CASSGTVPANYGYTF

cdr3_length: 14
d_call: NA
clone_size: NA
j_call: TRBJ1-1
v_call: TRBV14
cdr3_nt: TGTGCCAGCAGCCTTACAGGGCAATACACTGAAGCTTTCTTT
cdr3_aa: CASSLTGQYTEAFF

cdr3_length: 18
d_call: TRBD1
clone_size: NA
j_call: TRBJ2-3
v_call: TRBV5-1
cdr3_nt: TGCGCCAGCAGCCCCGGACAGGCCAGCTCAACCTACACAGATACGCAGTATTTT
cdr3_aa: CASSPGQASSTYTDTQYF

cdr3_length: 15
d_call: TRBD1
clone_size: NA
j_call: TRBJ1-4
v_call: TRBV6-5
cdr3_nt: TGTGCCAGCAGAACCGGACAGGAAGGAGATGAAAAACTGTTTTTT
cdr3_aa: CASRTGQEGDEKLFF

cdr3_length: 14
d_call: NA
clone_size: NA
j_call: TRBJ1-2
v_call: TRBV9
cdr3_nt: TGTGCCAGCAGCGTAGGCGAGCGAACGGGAGGCTACACCTTC
cdr3_aa: CASSVGERTGGYTF

cdr3_length: 15
d_call: NA
clone_size: few
j_call: TRBJ2-7
v_call: TRBV5-6
cdr3_nt: TGTGCCAGCAGCCCAACGCCTACTTTCGGCTACGAGCAGTACTTC
cdr3_aa: CASSPTPTFGYEQYF

cdr3_length: 14
d_call: NA
clone_size: NA
j_call: TRBJ1-1
v_call: TRBV29-1
cdr3_nt: TGCAGCGTTGATAGGAGTCGAGGAGCCACTGAAGCTTTCTTT
cdr3_aa: CSVDRSRGATEAFF

cdr3_length: 15
d_call: NA
clone_size: NA
j_call: TRBJ2-5
v_call: TRBV7-2
cdr3_nt: TGTGCCAGCAGCCCAGAACCGGGTCCCCAAGAGACCCAGTACTTC
cdr3_aa: CASSPEPGPQETQYF

cdr3_length: 16
d_call: NA
clone_size: NA
j_call: TRBJ1-5
v_call: TRBV30
cdr3_nt: TGTGCCTGGAGTGTACAGGGCCGGGGAGGGAATCAGCCCCAGCATTTT
cdr3_aa: CAWSVQGRGGNQPQHF

cdr3_length: 17
d_call: TRBD2
clone_size: once
j_call: TRBJ2-3
v_call: TRBV14
cdr3_nt: TGTGCCGAACCCAGGACTAGCGGGGGGGCGAGGGCAGATACGCAGTATTTT
cdr3_aa: CAEPRTSGGARADTQYF

cdr3_length: 14
d_call: TRBD1
clone_size: NA
j_call: TRBJ1-2
v_call: TRBV6-5
cdr3_nt: TGTGCCAGCAGTTACAGGGGACAGGGGTACCCCTACACCTTC
cdr3_aa: CASSYRGQGYPYTF

cdr3_length: 14
d_call: NA
clone_size: NA
j_call: TRBJ1-6
v_call: TRBV6-5
cdr3_nt: TGTGCCAGCCGACTACCTGGCCTCGATTCACCCCTCCACTTT
cdr3_aa: CASRLPGLDSPLHF

cdr3_length: 16
d_call: TRBD1
clone_size: NA
j_call: TRBJ2-3
v_call: TRBV11-3
cdr3_nt: TGTGCCAGCAGCCATTCCCGGGACAGCTTCACAGATACGCAGTATTTT
cdr3_aa: CASSHSRDSFTDTQYF

cdr3_length: 16
d_call: TRBD1
clone_size: NA
j_call: TRBJ2-7
v_call: TRBV18
cdr3_nt: TGTGCCAGCTCGCCGATCCGGGACAGGGGTACCTACGAGCAGTACTTC
cdr3_aa: CASSPIRDRGTYEQYF

cdr3_length: 13
d_call: NA
clone_size: NA
j_call: TRBJ2-5
v_call: TRBV12-3/TRBV12-4
cdr3_nt: TGTGCCAGCAGGGAGGGATCTCAAGAGACCCAGTACTTC
cdr3_aa: CASREGSQETQYF

cdr3_length: 15
d_call: NA
clone_size: NA
j_call: TRBJ1-5
v_call: TRBV6-5
cdr3_nt: TGTGCCAGCAGTCGAGGGGGTCAGGGCAATCAGCCCCAGCATTTT
cdr3_aa: CASSRGGQGNQPQHF

cdr3_length: 11
d_call: NA
clone_size: NA
j_call: TRBJ1-2
v_call: TRBV12-3/TRBV12-4
cdr3_nt: TGTGCCAGCAGTACACAGGGTGACTACACCTTC
cdr3_aa: CASSTQGDYTF